This paragraph reports one T cell receptor beta chain. Other nucleotide sequences in the sample specify the same CDR3. This CDR3 comprises 17 residues. The germline V gene encodes CDR1 SGDLS and CDR2 YYNGEE. V shed 0 bases, J shed 4 bases, and the junction held 7 bases outside the gene matches. This sample is part of a study of blood T cell repertoires in COVID-19. Sequencing used immunoSEQ multiplex PCR; TCRdb keeps in-frame clones, though not all of them. Of some 320,000 clones in the sample, over 75% are singletons; the top ten hold around 8%. The V and J genes are TRBV9 and TRBJ2-5, with 12 bases fitting TRBD2. This receptor was identified in a woman in her fifties or sixties who had recovered from COVID-19. Material for sequencing was peripheral blood. This chain's CDR3 is CASSVDPSGGARETQYF. The CDR3 DNA is TGTGCCAGCAGCGTAGATCCTAGCGGGGGGGCTCGAGAGACCCAGTACTTC.